This T cell receptor beta chain is from a study of shared clonotypes between healthy human individuals. As for the study in general: Every donor yielded three CD4 naive, three CD4 memory, two CD8 naive and one CD8 memory plate.

Study-level findings and limits: A reduction in generation probabilities was seen for non-shared clonotypes relative to those shared by all four donors.

The study enrolled healthy HIV-negative adults without recent acute infections or vaccinations as donors. Germline V CDR1 and CDR2: MNHEY, SMNVEV (reference sequence). This CDR3 has 13 residues. V was trimmed by 6 bases and J by 1 base, leaving 8 bases between them. In the case of this clone: What it binds is unknown.

The input for sorted-subset replicate PCRs was approximately 210 ng DNA, some 28,000 T cell genomes. TCRdb keeps only in-frame clones here, not all; method: immunoSEQ multiplex PCR. This table holds over a million clones, around 78% found once. The clonotype comes from a man aged 18 to 30 in good health. Some clones in this sample may be carry-over from other donors' samples. The sequencing sample was made of memory CD4+ T cells from PBMCs. The subset was: CD45RA-negative fraction. The V gene is TRBV27, the J gene TRBJ2-3; perhaps TRBD1 as D (5 bases). Here the CDR3 DNA reads TGTGCCAGCAGGATAGGGGGCACAGATACGCAGTATTTT. The encoded protein is CASRIGGTDTQYF.